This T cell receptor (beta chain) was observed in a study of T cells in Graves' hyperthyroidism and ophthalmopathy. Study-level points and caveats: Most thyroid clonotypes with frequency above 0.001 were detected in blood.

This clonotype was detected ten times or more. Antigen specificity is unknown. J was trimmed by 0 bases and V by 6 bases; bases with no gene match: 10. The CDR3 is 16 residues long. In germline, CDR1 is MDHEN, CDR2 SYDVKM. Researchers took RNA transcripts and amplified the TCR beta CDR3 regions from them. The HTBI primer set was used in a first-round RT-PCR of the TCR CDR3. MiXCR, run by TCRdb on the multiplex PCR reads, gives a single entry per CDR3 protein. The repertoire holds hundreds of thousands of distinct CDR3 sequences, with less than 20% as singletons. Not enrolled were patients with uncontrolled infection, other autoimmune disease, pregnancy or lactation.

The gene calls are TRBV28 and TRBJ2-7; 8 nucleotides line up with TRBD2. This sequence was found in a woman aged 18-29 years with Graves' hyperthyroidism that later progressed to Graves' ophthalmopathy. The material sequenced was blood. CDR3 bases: TGTGCCAGCAGGCTCATTACTAGCGGTGACTCCTACGAGCAGTACTTC. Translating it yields CASRLITSGDSYEQYF.